The 15 T cell receptor beta chains presented below share a single source sample, sequenced in a study of response to subunit inactivated influenza vaccine. TCRdb reanalysed the RT-PCR reads using MiXCR and keeps one entry per CDR3 protein. The sample lists fewer than 700,000 distinct CDR3 sequences, roughly 13% occurring once. The specimen was PBMCs from blood, collected about 6 weeks after vaccination. The receptors were gathered from a man aged 45 to 65 who received an inactivated influenza vaccine.

This clonotype was recorded many times. The chain carries TRBV6-1 and TRBJ1-5, with D unclear. V gave up 2 bases and J gave up 1 base, with 9 bases separating them. Germline-derived CDR1 and CDR2 are MNHNS and SASEGT. The CDR3 covers 15 residues. This CDR3 reads CASSEYLGSNQPQHF. CDR3 DNA: TGTGCCAGCAGTGAATATCTAGGCAGCAATCAGCCCCAGCATTTT.

V is TRBV12-3 or TRBV12-4 and J is TRBJ1-2; possibly TRBD1 for D (5 bases). V lost 3 bases and J 7 bases, leaving 12 bases between the germline ends. This CDR3 region has 13 residues. The CDR3 DNA is TGTGCCAGCAGTTTCGGTAGGGACTCTGGCTACACCTTC. The encoded protein is CASSFGRDSGYTF.

This clonotype was seen more than once but under ten times. The chain couples TRBV20-1 to TRBJ2-1; TRBD2 matches 8 bases. In germline, CDR1 is DFQATT, CDR2 SNEGSKA (reference sequence). This CDR3 region has 13 residues. V trimming: 5 bases; J trimming: 8 bases; junction bases outside the gene matches: 8. CDR3: CSAPLAGVDEQFF. The CDR3 bases are TGCAGTGCTCCCCTAGCGGGTGTCGATGAGCAGTTCTTC.

The genes are TRBV20-1 and TRBJ2-2; 11 bases agree with TRBD2. The CDR3 has 17 amino acids. Germline-derived CDR1 and CDR2 are DFQATT and SNEGSKA (reference sequence). The J segment lost 1 base and the V segment lost 1 base, leaving 5 bases of the junction unmatched. CDR3 in amino acids: CSARGGLAEVNTGELFF. The CDR3 coding sequence is TGCAGTGCTAGAGGGGGACTAGCGGAGGTGAACACCGGGGAGCTGTTTTTT.

This clonotype was picked up many times. The chain has TRBV20-1 and TRBJ1-5, with a tentative D call TRBD1 (5 bases). Between the trimmed V and J ends, which lost 4 bases and 1 base, there was a span of 11 bases. The CDR3 covers 14 residues. CDR1 is DFQATT and CDR2 is SNEGSKA in the germline V gene (reference sequence). CDR3 sequence (DNA): TGCAGTGCTACGGGACGGGTGAGCAATCAGCCCCAGCATTTT. Translating gives CSATGRVSNQPQHF.

The V gene is TRBV6-1, the J gene TRBJ2-7; D might be TRBD1 (5 bases). The germline V gene encodes CDR1 MNHNS and CDR2 SASEGT. Trimming left V 6 bases short and J 4 bases short, with 19 bases between. The CDR3 consists of 15 residues. CDR3 region: CASRPGAGRGYEQYF. CDR3 nucleotides: TGTGCCAGCAGACCTGGGGCAGGGCGAGGATACGAGCAGTACTTC.

The chain recombines TRBV11-2 with TRBJ1-1; D is uncertain. V lost 5 bases and J 4 bases, leaving 11 bases between the germline ends. Germline V gene sequence: CDR1 SGHAT, CDR2 FQNNGV. The CDR3 extends over 13 amino acids. The CDR3 DNA sequence: TGTGCCAGCAGCAATCAGTTAGGCACTGAAGCTTTCTTT. The encoded protein is CASSNQLGTEAFF.

With respect to this clonotype: The junction and the germline gene differ at one end; a read error may be behind it. The V gene is TRBV12-3 or TRBV12-4, the J gene TRBJ2-6; 7 bases are shared with TRBD1. This CDR3 region has 19 residues. The CDR3 bases are TGTGCCCGCAGTACTCATGTGTGGGACAGTAGCTCTGGGGCCAACGTCCTGACTTTC. Protein: CARSTHVWDSSSGANVLTF.

CDR3 sequence (DNA): TGTGCCAGCAGCTTATCAGGGTCTGGCTATGGCTACACCTTC. As protein: CASSLSGSGYGYTF. The gene calls are TRBV5-6 and TRBJ1-2; D is perhaps TRBD1 (5 bases). V lost 2 bases and J lost 4, with 12 bases in between. CDR1 SGHDT and CDR2 YYEEEE come from the germline V gene. The CDR3 runs 14 residues.

The chain uses TRBV5-1 and TRBJ2-4; D may be TRBD1 (6 bases). The CDR3 spans 17 residues. V was clipped by 0 bases and J by 6 bases, with 19 bases between them. Germline lookup yields CDR1 SGHRS and CDR2 YFSETQ. CDR3 in DNA: TGCGCCAGCAGCTTGGCCCCACCGGGGCAACAGGGAAACATTCAGTACTTC. Translated: CASSLAPPGQQGNIQYF.

This clonotype was found many times. The chain uses TRBV7-2 and TRBJ2-7; TRBD1 might be the D (5 bases). The length of the CDR3 is 14 residues. Trimming removed 5 bases from V and 2 bases from J, with 13 bases in between. The germline CDR1 and CDR2 sequences are SGHTA and FQGNSA. CDR3 in DNA: TGTGCCAGCAGCCCCTCGATGGGGCCCTACGAGCAGTACTTC. Encoded protein: CASSPSMGPYEQYF.

This clonotype was found a few times. The chain carries TRBV20-1 and TRBJ2-1, with TRBD2 identical over 11 bases. The CDR3 is 11 residues long. Trimming removed 7 bases from V and 7 bases from J; junction bases left unmatched: 0. Germline CDR1 reads DFQATT; CDR2 reads SNEGSKA (reference sequence). The CDR3: CSGTSGNEQFF. The CDR3 DNA sequence: TGCAGTGGGACTAGCGGGAATGAGCAGTTCTTC.

This clonotype was seen a few times. The chain has TRBV20-1 and TRBJ2-1, with 7 positions matching TRBD2. Germline values: CDR1 DFQATT, CDR2 SNEGSKA (reference sequence). The CDR3 spans 17 residues. V gave up 1 base and J gave up 0 bases; unmatched junction bases: 9. This chain's CDR3 is CSARGAGETSSYNEQFF. As DNA, the CDR3 is TGCAGTGCTAGAGGTGCGGGGGAAACAAGCTCCTACAATGAGCAGTTCTTC.

DNA of the CDR3: TGCGCCAGCAGCCAAGAATCTATGTCATATGAGCAGTTCTTC. It translates to CASSQESMSYEQFF. The chain links TRBV4-3 to TRBJ2-1; D not resolved. Deletions cut 0 bases from V and 8 bases from J, with 11 bases between. The CDR3 sequence is 14 residues long. The germline V gene has CDR1 LGHNA and CDR2 YSLEER.

A remark on this clonotype: Germline and junction disagree at one end, which may indicate a read error. This chain's CDR3 is CTTSRDQYTGQETQYF. DNA for the CDR3: TGTACCACCAGCAGAGATCAATATACGGGACAAGAGACCCAGTACTTC. This sequence joins TRBV15 and TRBJ2-5, with TRBD2 as a possible D gene (5 bases). Germline loops: CDR1 LNHNV, CDR2 YYDKDF (reference sequence). The CDR3 has 16 residues.